This T cell receptor beta chain came from a study of blood T cell repertoires in COVID-19. Overall study: PBMCs, B-cell-depleted T cells, or T cells provided the cDNA or gDNA that made up the material.

This clone was counted once. The table came from immunoSEQ multiplex PCR; TCRdb's copy has only in-frame clones and leaves some out. The data show roughly 200,000 clones, 75% to 90% seen once. The CDR3 has 13 amino acids. V gave up 4 bases and J gave up 10 bases; unmatched junction bases: 9. The V gene's germline CDR1 is SGHRS and CDR2 YFSETQ. The receptor comes from a woman aged 30 to 39 who had been exposed to COVID-19. The V and J genes are TRBV5-1 and TRBJ1-2, with 8 bases fitting TRBD1. Sequenced material: PBMCs or T cells enriched from blood (not recorded which). CDR3 region: CASSLPGQAAYTF. The CDR3 bases are TGCGCCAGCAGCCTACCGGGACAGGCGGCCTACACCTTC.